The 21 T cell receptor beta chains listed next were all sequenced from one sample in a study of blood T cell repertoires in COVID-19. Clones were sequenced by immunoSEQ multiplex PCR, and TCRdb holds only the in-frame ones, with some missing. Here the sample spans about 150,000 clones, about nine tenths being singletons. Sequencing input: peripheral blood. The receptors here all came from a woman in her seventies with acute or convalescent COVID-19.

This clone was detected only once. The V and J genes are TRBV6-5 and TRBJ2-7, with 11 nucleotides matching TRBD2. Germline values: CDR1 MNHEY, CDR2 SVGAGI. The CDR3 extends over 15 amino acids. Trimming cost V 8 bases and J 7 bases; bases outside gene matches: 13. For the CDR3, the DNA is TGTGCCAGCGGGGGGGGGACTAGCGGAGTCCCAGAGCAGTACTTC. It translates to CASGGGTSGVPEQYF.

The chain links TRBV19 to TRBJ2-4; the D is unclear. From germline, CDR1 is LNHDA and CDR2 SQIVND (reference sequence). The V gene lost 1 base and the J gene lost 0 bases, with 10 bases spanning the gap. The CDR3 runs to 16 residues. CDR3 coding DNA: TGTGCCAGTAGTATAGGGTCAGTTCTAGCCAAAAACATTCAGTACTTC. Its protein product is CASSIGSVLAKNIQYF. Using reference TRBV19 and TRBJ2-4 for the parts outside the CDR3, the full variable domain is DGGITQSPKYLFRKEGQNVTLSCEQNLNHDAMYWYRQDPGQGLRLIYYSQIVNDFQKGDIAEGYSVSREKKESFPLTVTSAQKNPTAFYLCASSIGSVLAKNIQYFGAGTRLSVL.

The J gene is TRBJ1-4, the V gene TRBV5-1; 10 nucleotides agree with TRBD1. The length of the CDR3 is 20 residues. Germline values: CDR1 SGHRS, CDR2 YFSETQ. V lost 0 bases and J lost 0; bases outside the gene matches: 11. This chain's CDR3 is CASSLAFPGQGSATNEKLFF. CDR3 sequence (DNA): TGCGCCAGCAGCTTGGCCTTTCCGGGACAGGGGTCGGCAACTAATGAAAAACTGTTTTTT.

The CDR3 protein is CASSGGQYVNEQFF. The DNA of the CDR3 is TGCGCCAGCAGCGGGGGACAGTACGTCAATGAGCAGTTCTTC. V and J are TRBV5-1 and TRBJ2-1, with 7 bases lining up with TRBD1. Germline CDR1 and CDR2: SGHRS and YFSETQ. The CDR3 is made up of 14 amino acids. The J segment lost 6 bases and the V segment lost 4 bases, leaving 7 bases of the junction unmatched.

The rearrangement uses TRBV6-5 and TRBJ1-1; a possible D gene is TRBD1 (5 bases). The V gene lost 2 bases and the J gene lost 1 base, with 8 bases spanning the gap. The CDR3 extends over 14 amino acids. The germline V gene encodes CDR1 MNHEY and CDR2 SVGAGI. CDR3 nucleotides: TGTGCCAGCAGTTACGGAGGGGCGAACACTGAAGCTTTCTTT. Translating it yields CASSYGGANTEAFF.

The chain employs TRBV10-3 and TRBJ1-2, with 12 nucleotides matching TRBD1. The CDR3 is 14 residues long. Germline assignment: CDR1 ENHRY and CDR2 SYGVKD. V lost 9 bases and J lost 5; bases outside the gene matches: 7. The DNA for the CDR3 is TGTGCCATAAGACGGGACAGGGGGCAATATGGCTACACCTTC. Encoded protein: CAIRRDRGQYGYTF.

This chain joins TRBV3-1 (or the pseudogene TRBV3-2) and TRBJ2-5; TRBD2 aligns across 14 bases. The CDR3 is made up of 17 amino acids. V was clipped by 3 bases and J by 5 bases; unmatched bases: 8. Germline loops: CDR1 LGHDT, CDR2 YNNKEL (reference sequence). The CDR3 here is CASSQTRLAGGRETQYF. Written as DNA, the CDR3 is TGTGCCAGCAGCCAGACTCGACTAGCGGGGGGGAGGGAGACCCAGTACTTC.

This clone occurred a few times. J is TRBJ1-5 and V is TRBV19, with TRBD1 identical over 8 bases. J gave up 1 base and V 5 bases, and 4 bases lay outside the gene matches. Germline V gene sequence: CDR1 LNHDA, CDR2 SQIVND (reference sequence). The CDR3 consists of 15 residues. The CDR3 region is CASSQDRESNQPQHF. DNA for the CDR3: TGTGCCAGTAGTCAGGACAGGGAAAGCAATCAGCCCCAGCATTTT. The entire variable domain, with the rest obtained from reference TRBV19 and TRBJ1-5, is as follows: DGGITQSPKYLFRKEGQNVTLSCEQNLNHDAMYWYRQDPGQGLRLIYYSQIVNDFQKGDIAEGYSVSREKKESFPLTVTSAQKNPTAFYLCASSQDRESNQPQHFGDGTRLSIL.

V is TRBV27 and J is TRBJ1-1; no clear D gene. The CDR3 is 15 amino acids. Trimming took off 6 bases at V and 0 bases at J, with 14 bases between the two ends. Germline loops: CDR1 MNHEY, CDR2 SMNVEV (reference sequence). CDR3 region: CASSRLGGLNTEAFF. As DNA, the CDR3 is TGTGCCAGCAGCCGCTTAGGAGGGCTGAACACTGAAGCTTTCTTT.

The gene calls are TRBV10-2 and TRBJ1-6; D remains ambiguous. Trimming cost V 8 bases and J 3 bases, with 8 bases left between them. CDR3 size: 13 residues. CDR1 and CDR2 from the germline V gene are WSHSY and SAAADI. The CDR3: CASGGDYNSPLHF. The CDR3 bases are TGCGCCAGCGGAGGAGACTATAATTCACCCCTCCACTTT.

This rearrangement joins TRBV13 to TRBJ1-1; 10 bases are shared with TRBD1. CDR3 length equals 14 residues. J gave up 5 bases and V 3 bases, and 3 bases lay outside the gene matches. Germline V gene data show CDR1 as PRHDT and CDR2 as FYEKMQ (reference sequence). This chain's CDR3 is CASSFGTGDTEAFF. The CDR3 DNA follows: TGTGCCAGCAGCTTCGGGACAGGGGATACTGAAGCTTTCTTT.

The chain carries TRBV21-1 and TRBJ1-5; TRBD1, the table's D call, was not compared with the DNA. TRBV21-1 constitutes a pseudogene. The CDR3 sequence is 17 residues long. The CDR3 coding sequence is TGTGCCAGCAGCAAAGGGGGACAGCTTTGGGGAAATCAGCCCCAGCATTTT. It yields the protein CASSKGGQLWGNQPQHF.

The chain uses TRBV4-1 and TRBJ2-5, with 15 bases identical to TRBD2. CDR1 and CDR2 (germline): MGHRA, YSYEKL. This CDR3 spans 19 amino acids. V was clipped by 4 bases and J by 0 bases; unmatched bases: 9. Here the CDR3 reads CASSRTGTSGGSYQETQYF. The DNA for the CDR3 is TGCGCCAGCAGCCGTACCGGGACTAGCGGGGGGTCGTACCAAGAGACCCAGTACTTC.

The chain recombines TRBV12-5 with TRBJ1-6; 7 bases are shared with TRBD1. The germline CDR1 and CDR2 sequences are LGHNT and FRNRAP. The CDR3 loop spans 14 amino acids. V dropped 5 bases and J dropped 7; count of bases not matched to a gene: 5. The CDR3 region is CASGVGQQNSPLHF. In DNA, the CDR3 is TGTGCTAGTGGTGTGGGACAGCAGAATTCACCCCTCCACTTT.

The rearrangement links TRBV6-2 or TRBV6-3 to TRBJ2-7; 7 bases line up with TRBD1. Germline trimming cut 0 bases from V and 12 bases from J; bases unmatched to any gene: 8. Germline values: CDR1 MNHEY, CDR2 SVGEGT. The CDR3 totals 13 residues. DNA of the CDR3: TGTGCCAGCAGTTACTCGAGACAGGGCCTTACGTACGTC. This encodes CASSYSRQGLTYV.

The chain links TRBV6-5 to TRBJ1-1, with a possible D match to TRBD1 (5 bases). The CDR3 is 12 amino acids. Germline CDR1 and CDR2: MNHEY and SVGAGI. Trimming stripped 6 bases from V and 11 bases from J, with 16 bases between. The CDR3 DNA follows: TGTGCCAGCAGCGACAGAACGATGGAGGCTTTCTTT. As protein: CASSDRTMEAFF.

V is TRBV13 and J is TRBJ2-5, with 8 nucleotides matching TRBD2. V was pared by 5 bases and J by 1 base, with 12 bases of the junction left unmatched. This CDR3 spans 17 amino acids. Germline-derived CDR1 and CDR2 are PRHDT and FYEKMQ (reference sequence). CDR3 in amino acids: CASSQRISGSFQETQYF. The DNA for the CDR3 is TGTGCCAGCAGCCAGAGGATCAGCGGGAGTTTCCAAGAGACCCAGTACTTC.

This clone has a single count. The chain recombines TRBV5-1 with TRBJ2-3, with D perhaps matching TRBD2 (5 bases). Trimming removed 8 bases from V and 7 bases from J, with 11 bases in between. CDR1 and CDR2 from the germline V gene are SGHRS and YFSETQ. The CDR3 runs 11 residues. This CDR3 reads CASFWENTQYF. DNA of the CDR3: TGCGCCAGTTTTTGGGAGAATACGCAGTATTTT.

The V call is TRBV28, the J call TRBJ2-3; tentative D call: TRBD1 (5 bases). This CDR3 comprises 13 residues. V was pared by 4 bases and J by 8 bases, with 13 bases between. The germline CDR1 and CDR2 sequences are MDHEN and SYDVKM. The CDR3 DNA reads as TGTGCCAGCAGTTCACCTCCTGGGGCTACGCAGTATTTT. Amino acid sequence: CASSSPPGATQYF. Looking up the rest from reference TRBV28 and TRBJ2-3 gives the full variable domain: DVKVTQSSRYLVKRTGEKVFLECVQDMDHENMFWYRQDPGLGLRLIYFSYDVKMKEKGDIPEGYSVSREKKERFSLILESASTNQTSMYLCASSSPPGATQYFGPGTRLTVL.

The V call is TRBV4-1, the J call TRBJ1-5, with TRBD1 identical over 11 bases. Germline V gene lookup returns CDR1 MGHRA and CDR2 YSYEKL. V shed 1 base and J 5 bases; nucleotides not matched to a gene: 13. The CDR3 runs 19 residues. CDR3 in amino acids: CASSQANGDRGIYHQPQHF. CDR3 in DNA: TGCGCCAGCAGCCAAGCGAACGGGGACAGGGGGATTTACCATCAGCCCCAGCATTTT.

V is TRBV27 and J is TRBJ1-5, with D perhaps TRBD1 (6 bases). Between the trimmed V and J ends, which lost 1 base and 3 bases, there was a span of 19 bases. The CDR3 is made up of 18 amino acids. Looked up from germline, CDR1 is MNHEY and CDR2 is SMNVEV (reference sequence). The CDR3 region is CASSLFSPAQGPNQPQHF. The CDR3 coding sequence is TGTGCCAGCAGTTTATTCAGCCCTGCACAGGGTCCCAATCAGCCCCAGCATTTT.